This T cell receptor beta chain came from a study of blood T cell repertoires in COVID-19. Study information: Italy, Spain and the United States were the sources of the convalescent and acute COVID-19 samples. PBMCs, B-cell-depleted T cells, or T cells were the source of the cDNA or gDNA that made up the material.

As handled by the study authors: Estimation of nucleated cell counts was performed using reference gene primer amplification. The table came from immunoSEQ multiplex PCR; TCRdb's copy has only in-frame clones and leaves some out. V and J calls plus clone size are reproduced from that table; the DNA served to infer D and trimming. Here the sample spans 440,000 or so clones, approximately 90% being singletons. One Seattle source followed patients from active infection through their disease course. Per the germline V gene, CDR1 is LNHNV and CDR2 is YYDKDF (reference sequence). This CDR3 region has 18 residues. V lost 0 bases and J lost 4; bases outside the gene matches: 7.

This chain joins TRBV15 and TRBJ2-1, with 12 bases identical to TRBD1. The source is a woman between 35 and 50 years old with COVID-19, enrolled during active disease. Sequencing was done on a sample of peripheral blood. CDR3 sequence reads: CATSREIMGQGAYNEQFF. The DNA of the CDR3 is TGTGCCACCAGCAGAGAAATAATGGGACAGGGGGCGTACAATGAGCAGTTCTTC.